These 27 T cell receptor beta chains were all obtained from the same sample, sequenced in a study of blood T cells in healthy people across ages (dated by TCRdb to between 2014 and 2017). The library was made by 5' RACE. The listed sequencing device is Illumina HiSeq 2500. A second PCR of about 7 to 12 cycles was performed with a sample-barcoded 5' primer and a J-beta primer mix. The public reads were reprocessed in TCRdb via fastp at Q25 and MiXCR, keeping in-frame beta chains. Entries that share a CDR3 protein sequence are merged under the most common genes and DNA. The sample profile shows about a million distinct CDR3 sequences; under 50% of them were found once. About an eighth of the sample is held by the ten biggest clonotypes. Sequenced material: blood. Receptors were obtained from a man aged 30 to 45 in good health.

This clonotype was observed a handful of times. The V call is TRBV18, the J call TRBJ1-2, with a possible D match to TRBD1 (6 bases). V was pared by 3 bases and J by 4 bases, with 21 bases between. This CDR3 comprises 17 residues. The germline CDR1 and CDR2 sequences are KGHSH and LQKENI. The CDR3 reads CASSPGAGAPPGYGYTF. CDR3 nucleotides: TGTGCCAGCTCACCTGGGGCAGGGGCACCTCCGGGCTATGGCTACACCTTC. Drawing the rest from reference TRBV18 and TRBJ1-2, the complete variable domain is NAGVMQNPRHLVRRRGQEARLRCSPMKGHSHVYWYRQLPEEGLKFMVYLQKENIIDESGMPKERFSAEFPKEGPSILRIQQVVRGDSAAYFCASSPGAGAPPGYGYTFGSGTRLTVV.

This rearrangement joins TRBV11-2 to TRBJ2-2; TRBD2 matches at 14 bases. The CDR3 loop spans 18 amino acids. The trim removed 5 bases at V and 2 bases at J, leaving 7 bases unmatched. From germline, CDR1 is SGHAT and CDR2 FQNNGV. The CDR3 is CASSPGLAGVTNTGELFF. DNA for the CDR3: TGTGCCAGCAGCCCGGGACTAGCGGGGGTGACAAACACCGGGGAGCTGTTTTTT.

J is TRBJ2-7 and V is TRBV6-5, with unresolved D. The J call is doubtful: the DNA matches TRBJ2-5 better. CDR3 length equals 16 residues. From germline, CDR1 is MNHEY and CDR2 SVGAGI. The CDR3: CASSPLTVPSGETQYF. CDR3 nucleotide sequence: TGTGCCAGCAGTCCACTGACGGTACCCTCGGGAGAGACCCAGTACTTC.

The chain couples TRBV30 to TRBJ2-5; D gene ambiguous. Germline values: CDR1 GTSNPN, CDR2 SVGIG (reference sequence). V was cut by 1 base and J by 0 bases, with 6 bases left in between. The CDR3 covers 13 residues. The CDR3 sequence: CAWSASHQETQYF. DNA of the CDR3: TGTGCCTGGAGTGCTAGTCACCAAGAGACCCAGTACTTC.

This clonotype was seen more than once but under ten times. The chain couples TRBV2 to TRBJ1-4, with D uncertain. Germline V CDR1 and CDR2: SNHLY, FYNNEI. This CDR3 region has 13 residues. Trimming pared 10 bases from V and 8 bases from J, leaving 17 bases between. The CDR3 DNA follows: TGTGCCACCACACCCCACTTGGGAGAAAAACTGTTTTTT. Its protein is CATTPHLGEKLFF.

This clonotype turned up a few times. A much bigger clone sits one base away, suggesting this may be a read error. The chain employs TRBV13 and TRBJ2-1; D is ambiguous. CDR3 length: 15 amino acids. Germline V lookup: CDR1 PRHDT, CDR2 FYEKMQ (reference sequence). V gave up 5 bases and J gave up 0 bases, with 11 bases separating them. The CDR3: CASSAAVSSYNEQFF. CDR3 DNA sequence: TGTGCCAGCAGCGCGGCAGTAAGCTCCTACAATGAGCAGTTCTTC. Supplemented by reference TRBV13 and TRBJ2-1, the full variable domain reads AAGVIQSPRHLIKEKRETATLKCYPIPRHDTVYWYQQGPGQDPQFLISFYEKMQSDKGSIPDRFSAQQFSDYHSELNMSSLELGDSALYFCASSAAVSSYNEQFFGPGTRLTVL.

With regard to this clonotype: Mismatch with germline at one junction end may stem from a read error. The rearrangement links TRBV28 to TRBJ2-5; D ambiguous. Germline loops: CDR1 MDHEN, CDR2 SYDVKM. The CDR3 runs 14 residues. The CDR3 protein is CASSLVVTQGTQYF. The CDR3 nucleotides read TGTGCCAGCAGTTTAGTAGTAACCCAAGGGACCCAGTACTTC.

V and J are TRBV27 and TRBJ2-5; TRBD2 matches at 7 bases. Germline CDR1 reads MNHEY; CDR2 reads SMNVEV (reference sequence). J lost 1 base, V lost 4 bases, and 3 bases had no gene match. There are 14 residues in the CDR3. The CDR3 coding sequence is TGTGCCAGCAGTTGGAGCGGGGCCCAAGAGACCCAGTACTTC. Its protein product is CASSWSGAQETQYF.

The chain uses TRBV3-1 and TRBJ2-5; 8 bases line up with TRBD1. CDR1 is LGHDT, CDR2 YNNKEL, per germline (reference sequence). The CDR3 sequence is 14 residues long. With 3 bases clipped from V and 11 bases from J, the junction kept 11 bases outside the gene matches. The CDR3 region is CASSHTGGSYEQYF. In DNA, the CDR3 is TGTGCCAGCAGCCATACAGGGGGTAGTTATGAGCAGTACTTC.

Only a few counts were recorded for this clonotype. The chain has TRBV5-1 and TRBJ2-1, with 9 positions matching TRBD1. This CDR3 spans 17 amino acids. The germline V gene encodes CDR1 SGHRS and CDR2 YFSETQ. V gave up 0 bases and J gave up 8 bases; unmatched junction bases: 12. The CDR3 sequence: CASSLGVQGADIDEQFF. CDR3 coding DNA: TGCGCCAGCAGCTTGGGAGTACAGGGGGCGGACATCGATGAGCAGTTCTTC. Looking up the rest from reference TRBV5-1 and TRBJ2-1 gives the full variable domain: KAGVTQTPRYLIKTRGQQVTLSCSPISGHRSVSWYQQTPGQGLQFLFEYFSETQRNKGNFPGRFSGRQFSNSRSEMNVSTLELGDSALYLCASSLGVQGADIDEQFFGPGTRLTVL.

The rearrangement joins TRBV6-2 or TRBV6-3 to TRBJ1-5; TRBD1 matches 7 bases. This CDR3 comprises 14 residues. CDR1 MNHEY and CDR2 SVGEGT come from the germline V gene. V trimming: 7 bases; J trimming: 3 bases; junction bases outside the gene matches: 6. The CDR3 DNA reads TGTGCCAGCACCACAGGGGCGATCAATCAGCCCCAGCATTTT. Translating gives CASTTGAINQPQHF.

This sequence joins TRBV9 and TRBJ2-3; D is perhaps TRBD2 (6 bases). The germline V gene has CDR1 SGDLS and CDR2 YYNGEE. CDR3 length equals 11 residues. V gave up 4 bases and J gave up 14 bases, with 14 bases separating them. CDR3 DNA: TGTGCCAGCAGCTCCCGGGGGTGGGTGTATTTT. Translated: CASSSRGWVYF. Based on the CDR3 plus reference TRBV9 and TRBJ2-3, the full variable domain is DSGVTQTPKHLITATGQRVTLRCSPRSGDLSVYWYQQSLDQGLQFLIQYYNGEERAKGNILERFSAQQFPDLHSELNLSSLELGDSALYFCASSSRGWVYFGPGTRLTVL.

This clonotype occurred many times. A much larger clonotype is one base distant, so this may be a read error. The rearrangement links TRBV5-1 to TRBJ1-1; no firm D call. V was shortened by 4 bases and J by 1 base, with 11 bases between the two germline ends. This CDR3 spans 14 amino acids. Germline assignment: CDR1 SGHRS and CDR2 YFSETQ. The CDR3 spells CASSPAAGNTEAFF. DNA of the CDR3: TGCGCCAGCAGCCCCGCCGCCGGGAACACTGAAGCTTTCTTT.

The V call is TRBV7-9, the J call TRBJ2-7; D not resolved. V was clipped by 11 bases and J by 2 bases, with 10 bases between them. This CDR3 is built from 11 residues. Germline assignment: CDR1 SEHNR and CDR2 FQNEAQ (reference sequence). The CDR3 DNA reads TGTGCCTCCGGCCTGCCCTACGAGCAGTACTTC. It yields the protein CASGLPYEQYF. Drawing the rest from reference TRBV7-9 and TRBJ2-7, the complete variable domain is DTGVSQNPRHKITKRGQNVTFRCDPISEHNRLYWYRQTLGQGPEFLTYFQNEAQLEKSRLLSDRFSAERPKGSFSTLEIQRTEQGDSAMYLCASGLPYEQYFGPGTRLTVT.

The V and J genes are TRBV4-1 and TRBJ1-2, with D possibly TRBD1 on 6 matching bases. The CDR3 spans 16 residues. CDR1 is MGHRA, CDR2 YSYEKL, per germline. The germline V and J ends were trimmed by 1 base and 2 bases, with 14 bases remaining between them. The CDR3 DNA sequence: TGCGCCAGCAGCCAAGGGACAGTCTGGAGGAACTATGGCTACACCTTC. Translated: CASSQGTVWRNYGYTF.

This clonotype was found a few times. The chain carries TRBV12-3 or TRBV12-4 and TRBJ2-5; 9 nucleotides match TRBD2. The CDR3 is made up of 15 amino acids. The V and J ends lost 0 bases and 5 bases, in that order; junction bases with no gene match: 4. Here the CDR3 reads CASSLAGTSLETQYF. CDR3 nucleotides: TGTGCCAGCAGTTTAGCCGGGACTAGCCTGGAGACCCAGTACTTC.

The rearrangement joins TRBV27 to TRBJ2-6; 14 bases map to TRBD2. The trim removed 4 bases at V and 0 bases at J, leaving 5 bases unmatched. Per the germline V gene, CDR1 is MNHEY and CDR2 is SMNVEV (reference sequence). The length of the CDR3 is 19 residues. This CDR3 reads CASSSGLAGANSGANVLTF. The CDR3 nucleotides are TGTGCCAGCAGTTCGGGACTAGCGGGGGCTAACTCTGGGGCCAACGTCCTGACTTTC.

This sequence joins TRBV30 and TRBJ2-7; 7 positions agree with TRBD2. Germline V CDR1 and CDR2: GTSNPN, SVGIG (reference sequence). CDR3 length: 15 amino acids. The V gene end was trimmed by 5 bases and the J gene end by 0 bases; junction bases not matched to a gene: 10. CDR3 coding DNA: TGTGCCTGGGGTGGCGGTCTAGCGGACTCCTACGAGCAGTACTTC. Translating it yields CAWGGGLADSYEQYF.

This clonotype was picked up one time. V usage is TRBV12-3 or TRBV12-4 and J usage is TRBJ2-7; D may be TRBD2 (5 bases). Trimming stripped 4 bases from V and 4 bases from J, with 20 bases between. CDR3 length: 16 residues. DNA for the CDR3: TGTGCCAGCAGTTCTCGTACTAGAGGGAGTTTATACGAGCAGTACTTC. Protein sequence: CASSSRTRGSLYEQYF.

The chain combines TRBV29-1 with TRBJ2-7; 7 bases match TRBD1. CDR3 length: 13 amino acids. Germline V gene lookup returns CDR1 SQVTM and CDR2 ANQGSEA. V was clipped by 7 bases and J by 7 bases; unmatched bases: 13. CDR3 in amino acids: CSATPTGMGEQYF. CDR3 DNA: TGCAGCGCCACCCCGACAGGGATGGGTGAGCAGTACTTC.

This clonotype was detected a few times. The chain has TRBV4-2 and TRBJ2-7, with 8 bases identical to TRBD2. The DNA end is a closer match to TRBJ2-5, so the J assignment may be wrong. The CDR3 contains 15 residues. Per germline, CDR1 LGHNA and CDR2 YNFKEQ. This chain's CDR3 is CASSPGGGAGETQYF. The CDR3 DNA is TGTGCCAGCAGCCCGGGAGGGGGGGCCGGGGAGACCCAGTACTTC.

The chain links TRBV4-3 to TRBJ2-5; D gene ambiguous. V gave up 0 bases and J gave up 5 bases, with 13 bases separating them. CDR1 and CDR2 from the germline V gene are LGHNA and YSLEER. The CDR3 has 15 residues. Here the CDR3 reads CASSQDQVSYETQYF. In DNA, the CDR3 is TGCGCCAGCAGCCAAGATCAAGTTAGCTACGAGACCCAGTACTTC.

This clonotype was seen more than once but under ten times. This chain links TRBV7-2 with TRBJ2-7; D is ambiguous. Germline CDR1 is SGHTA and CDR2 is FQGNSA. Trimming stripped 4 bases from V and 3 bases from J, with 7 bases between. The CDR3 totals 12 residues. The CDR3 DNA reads TGTGCCAGCAGCTCTACCTACTACGAGCAGTACTTC. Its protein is CASSSTYYEQYF. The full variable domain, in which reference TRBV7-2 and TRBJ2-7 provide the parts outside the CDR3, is GAGVSQSPSNKVTEKGKDVELRCDPISGHTALYWYRQSLGQGLEFLIYFQGNSAPDKSGLPSDRFSAERTGGSVSTLTIQRTQQEDSAVYLCASSSTYYEQYFGPGTRLTVT.

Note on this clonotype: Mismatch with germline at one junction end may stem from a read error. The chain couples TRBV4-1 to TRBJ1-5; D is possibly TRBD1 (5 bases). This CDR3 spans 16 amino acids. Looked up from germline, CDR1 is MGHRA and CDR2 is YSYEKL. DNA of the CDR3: TGCGCCAGCAGCCAAGCGACAGTAGTTAGCATTCAGCCCCAGCATTTT. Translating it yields CASSQATVVSIQPQHF.

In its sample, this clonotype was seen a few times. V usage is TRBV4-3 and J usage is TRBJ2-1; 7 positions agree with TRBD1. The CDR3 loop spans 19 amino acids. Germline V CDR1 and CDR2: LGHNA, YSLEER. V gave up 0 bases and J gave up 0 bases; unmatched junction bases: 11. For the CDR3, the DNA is TGCGCCAGCAGCCAAGATCCTTTGGCGGCAGGGGGCTCCTACAATGAGCAGTTCTTC. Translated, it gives CASSQDPLAAGGSYNEQFF.

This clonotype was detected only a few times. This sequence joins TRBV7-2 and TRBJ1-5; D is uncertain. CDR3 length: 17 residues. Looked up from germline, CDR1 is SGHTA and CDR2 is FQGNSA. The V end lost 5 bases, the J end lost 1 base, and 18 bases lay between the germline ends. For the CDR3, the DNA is TGTGCCAGCAGCCCCCGCCAGGAATCCGGCAGCAATCAGCCCCAGCATTTT. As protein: CASSPRQESGSNQPQHF.

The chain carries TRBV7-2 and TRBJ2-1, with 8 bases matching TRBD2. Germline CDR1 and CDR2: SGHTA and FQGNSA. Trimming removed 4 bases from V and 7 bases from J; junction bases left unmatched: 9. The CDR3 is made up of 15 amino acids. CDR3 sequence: CASSYGGAVANEQFF. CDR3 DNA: TGTGCCAGCAGCTACGGGGGGGCCGTCGCTAATGAGCAGTTCTTC.